This T cell receptor beta chain was recorded in a study of human T cells and chemical hapten exposure. Study overall: Patients got weekly scalp diphenylcyclopropenone doses over the roughly 24-week study.

Stated time point: patch test 2, 6 weeks after DPC sensitization. Indicated treatment: therapeutic diphenylcyclopropenone sensitization with weekly scalp DPC. TCRdb recomputed calls from the RACE reads with MiXCR, one row per CDR3 protein. The sample shows around 99,000 distinct CDR3 sequences, roughly 10% of them seen only once. V shed 2 bases and J shed 6 bases, with 13 bases lying between them. There are 15 residues in the CDR3. CDR1 and CDR2 from the germline V gene are LGHNA and YNFKEQ. The chain links TRBV4-2 to TRBJ2-2; D assignment may be TRBD1 or TRBD2 (6 bases each). This sequence was found in a woman in her forties with alopecia areata. Some clones in this sample may be carry-over from other donors' samples. The sequencing here drew on whole blood, taken in connection with sensitization to the hapten diphenylcyclopropenone (DPC). Here the CDR3 DNA reads TGTGCCAGCAGCCAACAAGAGAGGGGGGCCGGGGAGCTGTTTTTT. It specifies CASSQQERGAGELFF.